This entry lists 2 T cell receptor beta chains sequenced from one sample in a study of shared clonotypes between healthy human individuals. Produced via immunoSEQ multiplex PCR; TCRdb's table is partial and in-frame only. The data show roughly 700,000 clones, around 74% seen once. The sample taken for sequencing was memory CD4+ T cells sorted from blood. Subset denoted: CD45RA-negative fraction. The source is a woman in her 30s in good health.

This clone was detected only a few times. The chain combines TRBV29-1 with TRBJ1-2; no firm D call. Germline V gives CDR1 SQVTM, CDR2 ANQGSEA. Trimming removed 7 bases from V and 4 bases from J, with 13 bases in between. The CDR3 is 12 amino acids. The CDR3 coding sequence is TGCAGCGCACCTGAACAGCCCTATGGCTACACCTTC. It yields the protein CSAPEQPYGYTF.

This clone was seen once. The chain is built from TRBV5-4 and TRBJ1-3; D is ambiguous. CDR3 length: 16 residues. The V gene's germline CDR1 is SGHNT and CDR2 YYREEE (reference sequence). Trimming shortened V by 1 base and J by 3 bases, and 14 bases separated the two germline ends. CDR3 sequence: CASSLSPGTVGNTIYF. The CDR3 bases are TGTGCCAGCAGCTTGTCGCCGGGTACGGTTGGAAACACCATATATTTT.